The next 5 T cell receptor beta chains were all read from a single sample in a study of control samples from healthy donors and cancer patients. Here immunoSEQ multiplex PCR was the method, and the copy in TCRdb shows in-frame clones only, minus some. The sample includes 140,000 to 150,000 clones, more than 85% of them seen just once. The sample was blood. These receptors came from a man aged 25 to 40 in good health.

This clone occurred once. The V gene is TRBV2, the J gene TRBJ1-1, with D possibly being TRBD1 (6 bases). The CDR3 consists of 14 residues. CDR1 is SNHLY and CDR2 is FYNNEI in the germline V gene. With 4 bases removed from V and 3 bases from J, the gap between germline ends came to 12 bases. The CDR3 region has the DNA TGTGCCAGCAGTGCTTGGACAGACGACACTGAAGCTTTCTTT. Translated, it gives CASSAWTDDTEAFF. Using reference TRBV2 and TRBJ1-1 for the parts outside the CDR3, the full variable domain is EPEVTQTPSHQVTQMGQEVILRCVPISNHLYFYWYRQILGQKVEFLVSFYNNEISEKSEIFDDQFSVERPDGSNFTLKIRSTKLEDSAMYFCASSAWTDDTEAFFGQGTRLTVV.

The V call is TRBV6-6, the J call TRBJ2-3; TRBD2 aligns across 10 bases. Germline loops: CDR1 MNHNY, CDR2 SVGAGI (reference sequence). With V trimmed by 5 bases and J by 1 base, 6 bases remained unmatched. The CDR3 runs to 16 residues. As DNA, the CDR3 is TGTGCCAGCAGTAGACTAGCGGGTACAGGCACAGATACGCAGTATTTT. Protein: CASSRLAGTGTDTQYF.

The rearrangement links TRBV5-1 to TRBJ2-3, with D hard to call. The germline V gene encodes CDR1 SGHRS and CDR2 YFSETQ. The CDR3 spans 12 residues. The V gene lost 2 bases and the J gene lost 4 bases, with 5 bases spanning the gap. The DNA of the CDR3 is TGCGCCAGCAGCTTTAGTGCAGATACGCAGTATTTT. This encodes CASSFSADTQYF.

This sequence joins TRBV28 and TRBJ1-2, with no clear D. Trimming cost V 5 bases and J 2 bases, with 21 bases left between them. CDR1 and CDR2 from the germline V gene are MDHEN and SYDVKM. The CDR3 runs 17 residues. CDR3 sequence: CASSPAGRTVENYGYTF. The CDR3 DNA sequence: TGTGCCAGCAGTCCCGCCGGACGGACTGTGGAGAACTATGGCTACACCTTC.

This chain uses TRBV6-5 with TRBJ2-6; no clear D. Germline values: CDR1 MNHEY, CDR2 SVGAGI. The CDR3 is made up of 13 amino acids. V lost 7 bases and J 2 bases, leaving 6 bases between the germline ends. The chain's CDR3 is CASNFAGANVLTF. As DNA, the CDR3 is TGTGCCAGCAACTTCGCTGGGGCCAACGTCCTGACTTTC.